Below, 26 T cell receptor beta chains from the same sample are listed, as sequenced in a study of OX40 agonist ivuxolimab in advanced cancers. Sequencing was performed with immunoSEQ multiplex PCR; in TCRdb, only in-frame clones are kept and a portion is missing. The profile shows some 31,000 clones, 80% to 90% of them singletons. The source was CD4+ or CD8+ T cells sorted from blood, collected in a trial of the OX40 agonist ivuxolimab. The receptor source for this set is an adult with an advanced solid tumor such as melanoma, head and neck, liver or kidney cancer.

The CDR3 is CANSANYYGYTF. The DNA of the CDR3 is TGTGCCAACTCAGCTAACTACTATGGCTACACCTTC. This chain uses TRBV6-1 with TRBJ1-2; D remains ambiguous. CDR3 length equals 12 residues. Trimming removed 10 bases at V and 3 bases at J, with 12 bases between. In germline, CDR1 is MNHNS, CDR2 SASEGT.

The chain combines TRBV6-1 with TRBJ1-2; D gene ambiguous. The germline V and J ends were trimmed by 4 bases and 7 bases, with 16 bases remaining between them. The CDR3 is made up of 14 amino acids. The germline V gene encodes CDR1 MNHNS and CDR2 SASEGT. CDR3 sequence: CASSVGSLRGGYTF. Here the CDR3 DNA reads TGTGCCAGCAGTGTAGGCAGTCTGAGAGGTGGCTACACCTTC.

This chain joins TRBV28 and TRBJ1-5, with no clear D. This CDR3 region has 13 residues. Germline V lookup: CDR1 MDHEN, CDR2 SYDVKM. Trimming cost V 6 bases and J 5 bases, with 11 bases left between them. This CDR3 reads CASRGSRHQPQHF. CDR3 coding DNA: TGTGCCAGCAGGGGGTCTCGTCATCAGCCCCAGCATTTT.

This chain links TRBV6-6 with TRBJ1-2, with no clear D. The CDR3 has 13 residues. Looked up from germline, CDR1 is MNHNY and CDR2 is SVGAGI (reference sequence). V was clipped by 2 bases and J by 3 bases, with 7 bases between them. For the CDR3, the DNA is TGTGCCAGCAGTTACGAAGAGGACTATGGCTACACCTTC. Its translation: CASSYEEDYGYTF.

The rearrangement uses TRBV28 and TRBJ2-2; D is ambiguous. This CDR3 is built from 15 residues. Germline V gene data show CDR1 as MDHEN and CDR2 as SYDVKM. The V and J ends lost 0 bases and 6 bases respectively, with 11 bases between them. Here the CDR3 DNA reads TGTGCCAGCAGTTTATGGAAGACTGCGCCCGGGGAGCTGTTTTTT. This sequence encodes CASSLWKTAPGELFF.

This chain joins TRBV29-1 and TRBJ2-3; the D gene is possibly TRBD1 (5 bases). The germline V and J ends were trimmed by 1 base and 3 bases, with 8 bases remaining between them. This CDR3 is built from 13 residues. Germline V gene data show CDR1 as SQVTM and CDR2 as ANQGSEA. In nucleotides, the CDR3 is TGCAGCGTTGAAGTGCAGGGTACAGATACGCAGTATTTT. The encoded protein is CSVEVQGTDTQYF.

V and J are TRBV11-2 and TRBJ2-1; D gene uncertain. V was cut by 5 bases and J by 7 bases, with 12 bases left in between. Germline V gene sequence: CDR1 SGHAT, CDR2 FQNNGV. The CDR3 is 13 amino acids. The CDR3 reads CASSATLENEQFF. The CDR3 DNA follows: TGTGCCAGCAGCGCGACCCTAGAGAATGAGCAGTTCTTC.

The chain has TRBV28 and TRBJ1-2; D is perhaps TRBD1 (5 bases). The CDR3 totals 13 residues. Looked up from germline, CDR1 is MDHEN and CDR2 is SYDVKM. V lost 8 bases to trimming and J lost 1 base, with 11 bases between them. DNA of the CDR3: TGTGCCAGCCGGGCAGGGATTAACTATGGCTACACCTTC. The encoded protein is CASRAGINYGYTF.

This chain links TRBV5-1 with TRBJ2-1, with unresolved D. Germline loops: CDR1 SGHRS, CDR2 YFSETQ. This CDR3 spans 13 amino acids. V dropped 1 base and J dropped 5 bases, with 7 bases sitting between them. The chain's CDR3 is CASSLNLNNEQFF. The DNA of the CDR3 is TGCGCCAGCAGCTTGAACCTTAACAATGAGCAGTTCTTC.

CDR3 in amino acids: CASSLVLRGETQYF. The CDR3 nucleotides are TGTGCCAGCAGCTTAGTTTTAAGGGGGGAGACCCAGTACTTC. This chain uses TRBV11-2 with TRBJ2-5; weak D call: TRBD1 (6 bases). Germline V CDR1 and CDR2: SGHAT, FQNNGV. The CDR3 loop spans 14 amino acids. Trimming cost V 1 base and J 5 bases, with 11 bases left between them. Full variable domain (remainder filled in from reference TRBV11-2 and TRBJ2-5): EAGVAQSPRYKIIEKRQSVAFWCNPISGHATLYWYQQILGQGPKLLIQFQNNGVVDDSQLPKDRFSAERLKGVDSTLKIQPAKLEDSAVYLCASSLVLRGETQYFGPGTRLLVL.

This clone was seen once. CDR3 DNA: TGCGCCAGCAGCGGGGACGGATCCTACAATGAGCAGTTCTTC. As protein: CASSGDGSYNEQFF. V gene TRBV5-1 combines with J gene TRBJ2-1, with D perhaps assigned TRBD1 or TRBD2 (5 bases each). This CDR3 region has 14 residues. V lost 4 bases, J lost 1 base, and 9 bases lay in between. Per the germline V gene, CDR1 is SGHRS and CDR2 is YFSETQ.

The chain couples TRBV5-1 to TRBJ2-3; D may be TRBD1 (6 bases). Between the trimmed V and J ends, which lost 0 bases and 0 bases, there was a span of 11 bases. The CDR3 is made up of 16 amino acids. Germline-derived CDR1 and CDR2 are SGHRS and YFSETQ. CDR3 protein: CASSLEGDPSTDTQYF. In DNA, the CDR3 is TGCGCCAGCAGCTTGGAGGGGGACCCAAGCACAGATACGCAGTATTTT.

The J gene is TRBJ2-5, the V gene TRBV28; possible D gene TRBD1, 6 bases. Trimming cost V 6 bases and J 0 bases, with 17 bases left between them. This CDR3 spans 16 amino acids. Germline loops: CDR1 MDHEN, CDR2 SYDVKM. CDR3 sequence: CASSGRQAVYQETQYF. CDR3 nucleotides: TGTGCCAGCAGCGGTCGACAGGCGGTTTACCAAGAGACCCAGTACTTC.

CDR3: CASSIIRAGGRNEQFF. For the CDR3, the DNA is TGTGCCAGTAGTATAATCCGAGCGGGAGGGCGAAATGAGCAGTTCTTC. J is TRBJ2-1 and V is TRBV19; 10 nucleotides match TRBD2. This CDR3 spans 16 amino acids. Per germline, CDR1 LNHDA and CDR2 SQIVND (reference sequence). Trimming took 2 bases from V and 7 from J; bases not matched to a gene: 8.

The chain combines TRBV19 with TRBJ2-7; TRBD2 matches at 8 bases. The CDR3 is made up of 14 amino acids. Germline trimming cut 4 bases from V and 2 bases from J; bases unmatched to any gene: 4. Germline CDR1 and CDR2: LNHDA and SQIVND (reference sequence). The DNA of the CDR3 is TGTGCCAGTAGTAGACTAGCGACCACCTACGAGCAGTACTTC. Translation: CASSRLATTYEQYF.

The chain recombines TRBV9 with TRBJ2-1, with 7 bases matching TRBD1. CDR1 and CDR2 (germline): SGDLS, YYNGEE. The CDR3 extends over 15 amino acids. V trimming: 0 bases; J trimming: 7 bases; junction bases outside the gene matches: 7. CDR3 bases: TGTGCCAGCAGCGTAGGAGGGGGCGGGTATAATGAGCAGTTCTTC. This codes for CASSVGGGGYNEQFF.

The chain links TRBV19 to TRBJ2-7; no clear D. Germline values: CDR1 LNHDA, CDR2 SQIVND (reference sequence). The length of the CDR3 is 14 residues. Trimming cost V 3 bases and J 4 bases, with 13 bases left between them. The CDR3 nucleotides read TGTGCCAGTAGTATGTCTCGCCAGGCGTACGAGCAGTACTTC. It is translated as CASSMSRQAYEQYF.

Here the CDR3 DNA reads TGTGCCAGCAGCCCTCGGACAGTAATAGCGGGTTCACCCCTCCACTTT. This sequence encodes CASSPRTVIAGSPLHF. The V and J genes are TRBV7-2 and TRBJ1-6; a possible D gene is TRBD1 (6 bases). The CDR3 totals 16 residues. The germline V gene has CDR1 SGHTA and CDR2 FQGNSA. The V end was cut by 5 bases, the J end by 9 bases, with 20 bases between.

The chain has TRBV5-1 and TRBJ2-4; 7 positions match TRBD2. The V gene's germline CDR1 is SGHRS and CDR2 YFSETQ. The CDR3 length is 17 residues. Unmatched junction bases numbered 6, after V lost 0 bases and J lost 0 bases. The CDR3 here is CASSLGLAVIAKNIQYF. The CDR3 DNA is TGCGCCAGCAGCTTGGGCCTAGCGGTCATAGCCAAAAACATTCAGTACTTC.

This clone was observed a few times. This chain connects TRBV5-1 to TRBJ2-1, with 14 bases that match TRBD2. After removal of 2 bases from V and 5 bases from J, the junction contained 6 bases not matched to a gene. This CDR3 is built from 17 residues. CDR1 SGHRS and CDR2 YFSETQ come from the germline V gene. The CDR3 sequence is CASSFGRLAGGNNEQFF. CDR3 DNA: TGCGCCAGCAGCTTTGGGAGACTAGCGGGAGGGAACAATGAGCAGTTCTTC. Variable domain in full (rest from reference TRBV5-1 and TRBJ2-1): KAGVTQTPRYLIKTRGQQVTLSCSPISGHRSVSWYQQTPGQGLQFLFEYFSETQRNKGNFPGRFSGRQFSNSRSEMNVSTLELGDSALYLCASSFGRLAGGNNEQFFGPGTRLTVL.

The sample holds one count of this clone. V usage is TRBV5-4 and J usage is TRBJ2-7; TRBD2 might be the D (6 bases). The CDR3 totals 13 residues. V lost 2 bases and J lost 2, with 8 bases in between. Germline-derived CDR1 and CDR2 are SGHNT and YYREEE (reference sequence). The DNA of the CDR3 is TGTGCCAGCAGCTTCGGGGGTACCTACGAGCAGTACTTC. Translated: CASSFGGTYEQYF.

The chain has TRBV18 and TRBJ2-2; D might be TRBD2 (5 bases). Trimming removed 3 bases from V and 2 bases from J, with 10 bases in between. The germline V gene encodes CDR1 KGHSH and CDR2 LQKENI. This CDR3 spans 15 amino acids. This CDR3 is CASSPRSGNTGELFF. In nucleotides, the CDR3 is TGTGCCAGCTCACCCAGAAGCGGAAACACCGGGGAGCTGTTTTTT.

This chain connects TRBV7-9 to TRBJ2-2; maybe TRBD1 (5 bases). CDR1 is SEHNR and CDR2 is FQNEAQ in the germline V gene (reference sequence). V lost 4 bases, J lost 1 base, and 7 bases lay in between. CDR3 length: 14 residues. The CDR3 nucleotides read TGTGCCAGCAGCTCAGGACAGAACACCGGGGAGCTGTTTTTT. This translates into CASSSGQNTGELFF.

This clone was seen once. The chain couples TRBV5-4 to TRBJ2-5, with a tentative D call TRBD1 (5 bases). The CDR3 spans 15 residues. Germline V gene sequence: CDR1 SGHNT, CDR2 YYREEE (reference sequence). Trimming left V 0 bases short and J 2 bases short, with 11 bases between. The CDR3 nucleotides read TGTGCCAGCAGCTTGGACAGGCAGGGTCAAGAGACCCAGTACTTC. Protein product: CASSLDRQGQETQYF.

J is TRBJ2-7 and V is TRBV28; no definite D call. Trimming took off 5 bases at V and 0 bases at J, with 8 bases between the two ends. This CDR3 has 13 amino acids. Looked up from germline, CDR1 is MDHEN and CDR2 is SYDVKM. For the CDR3, the DNA is TGTGCCAGCAGTCCAGCGAACTCCTACGAGCAGTACTTC. Translated, it gives CASSPANSYEQYF. The variable domain in full, with the rest retrieved from reference TRBV28 and TRBJ2-7, is DVKVTQSSRYLVKRTGEKVFLECVQDMDHENMFWYRQDPGLGLRLIYFSYDVKMKEKGDIPEGYSVSREKKERFSLILESASTNQTSMYLCASSPANSYEQYFGPGTRLTVT.

The chain recombines TRBV7-6 with TRBJ2-1; TRBD2 agrees at 12 bases. The CDR3 is 16 amino acids. The germline V gene encodes CDR1 SGHVS and CDR2 FNYEAQ. Trimming took 3 bases from V and 5 from J; bases not matched to a gene: 5. CDR3 coding DNA: TGTGCCAGCAGCTTCCGGACTAGCGGGGTCAACAATGAGCAGTTCTTC. This gives the protein CASSFRTSGVNNEQFF.